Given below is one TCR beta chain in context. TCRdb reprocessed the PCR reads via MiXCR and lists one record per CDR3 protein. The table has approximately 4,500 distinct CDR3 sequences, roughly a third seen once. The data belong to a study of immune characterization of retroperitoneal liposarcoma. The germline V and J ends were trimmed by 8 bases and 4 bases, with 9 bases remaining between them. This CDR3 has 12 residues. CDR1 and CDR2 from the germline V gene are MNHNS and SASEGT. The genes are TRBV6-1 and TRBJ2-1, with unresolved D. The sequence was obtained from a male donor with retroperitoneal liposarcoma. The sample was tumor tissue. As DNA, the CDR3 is TGTGCCAGCGGGCTAGTGTACAATGAGCAGTTCTTC. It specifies CASGLVYNEQFF.